This T cell receptor (beta chain) is from a study of T cell repertoires in cytomegalovirus infection. Study-level findings and limits: CMV-specific TCR beta clonotypes restricted by HLA-C dominated the ex vivo response.

A single record per CDR3 protein comes from TCRdb applying MiXCR to the reads. This sample has about half a million distinct CDR3 sequences; 42% occur once, and the top ten carry about two fifths. For this clonotype: Antigen unknown.

V shed 5 bases and J shed 14 bases, with 19 bases lying between them. CDR1 is SGHTA and CDR2 is FQGNSA in the germline V gene. The CDR3 is made up of 13 amino acids. This material consisted of cultured PBMCs, taken from culture after CMV antigen stimulation. The chain has TRBV7-2 and TRBJ1-3; D is possibly TRBD1 (6 bases). This TCR derives from a human donor in good health (CMV status not recorded). Some clones in this sample may be carry-over from other donors' samples. CDR3 DNA sequence: TGTGCCAGCAGCCTTAGCTACAGGGCCCAGGTATATTTT. Protein: CASSLSYRAQVYF.